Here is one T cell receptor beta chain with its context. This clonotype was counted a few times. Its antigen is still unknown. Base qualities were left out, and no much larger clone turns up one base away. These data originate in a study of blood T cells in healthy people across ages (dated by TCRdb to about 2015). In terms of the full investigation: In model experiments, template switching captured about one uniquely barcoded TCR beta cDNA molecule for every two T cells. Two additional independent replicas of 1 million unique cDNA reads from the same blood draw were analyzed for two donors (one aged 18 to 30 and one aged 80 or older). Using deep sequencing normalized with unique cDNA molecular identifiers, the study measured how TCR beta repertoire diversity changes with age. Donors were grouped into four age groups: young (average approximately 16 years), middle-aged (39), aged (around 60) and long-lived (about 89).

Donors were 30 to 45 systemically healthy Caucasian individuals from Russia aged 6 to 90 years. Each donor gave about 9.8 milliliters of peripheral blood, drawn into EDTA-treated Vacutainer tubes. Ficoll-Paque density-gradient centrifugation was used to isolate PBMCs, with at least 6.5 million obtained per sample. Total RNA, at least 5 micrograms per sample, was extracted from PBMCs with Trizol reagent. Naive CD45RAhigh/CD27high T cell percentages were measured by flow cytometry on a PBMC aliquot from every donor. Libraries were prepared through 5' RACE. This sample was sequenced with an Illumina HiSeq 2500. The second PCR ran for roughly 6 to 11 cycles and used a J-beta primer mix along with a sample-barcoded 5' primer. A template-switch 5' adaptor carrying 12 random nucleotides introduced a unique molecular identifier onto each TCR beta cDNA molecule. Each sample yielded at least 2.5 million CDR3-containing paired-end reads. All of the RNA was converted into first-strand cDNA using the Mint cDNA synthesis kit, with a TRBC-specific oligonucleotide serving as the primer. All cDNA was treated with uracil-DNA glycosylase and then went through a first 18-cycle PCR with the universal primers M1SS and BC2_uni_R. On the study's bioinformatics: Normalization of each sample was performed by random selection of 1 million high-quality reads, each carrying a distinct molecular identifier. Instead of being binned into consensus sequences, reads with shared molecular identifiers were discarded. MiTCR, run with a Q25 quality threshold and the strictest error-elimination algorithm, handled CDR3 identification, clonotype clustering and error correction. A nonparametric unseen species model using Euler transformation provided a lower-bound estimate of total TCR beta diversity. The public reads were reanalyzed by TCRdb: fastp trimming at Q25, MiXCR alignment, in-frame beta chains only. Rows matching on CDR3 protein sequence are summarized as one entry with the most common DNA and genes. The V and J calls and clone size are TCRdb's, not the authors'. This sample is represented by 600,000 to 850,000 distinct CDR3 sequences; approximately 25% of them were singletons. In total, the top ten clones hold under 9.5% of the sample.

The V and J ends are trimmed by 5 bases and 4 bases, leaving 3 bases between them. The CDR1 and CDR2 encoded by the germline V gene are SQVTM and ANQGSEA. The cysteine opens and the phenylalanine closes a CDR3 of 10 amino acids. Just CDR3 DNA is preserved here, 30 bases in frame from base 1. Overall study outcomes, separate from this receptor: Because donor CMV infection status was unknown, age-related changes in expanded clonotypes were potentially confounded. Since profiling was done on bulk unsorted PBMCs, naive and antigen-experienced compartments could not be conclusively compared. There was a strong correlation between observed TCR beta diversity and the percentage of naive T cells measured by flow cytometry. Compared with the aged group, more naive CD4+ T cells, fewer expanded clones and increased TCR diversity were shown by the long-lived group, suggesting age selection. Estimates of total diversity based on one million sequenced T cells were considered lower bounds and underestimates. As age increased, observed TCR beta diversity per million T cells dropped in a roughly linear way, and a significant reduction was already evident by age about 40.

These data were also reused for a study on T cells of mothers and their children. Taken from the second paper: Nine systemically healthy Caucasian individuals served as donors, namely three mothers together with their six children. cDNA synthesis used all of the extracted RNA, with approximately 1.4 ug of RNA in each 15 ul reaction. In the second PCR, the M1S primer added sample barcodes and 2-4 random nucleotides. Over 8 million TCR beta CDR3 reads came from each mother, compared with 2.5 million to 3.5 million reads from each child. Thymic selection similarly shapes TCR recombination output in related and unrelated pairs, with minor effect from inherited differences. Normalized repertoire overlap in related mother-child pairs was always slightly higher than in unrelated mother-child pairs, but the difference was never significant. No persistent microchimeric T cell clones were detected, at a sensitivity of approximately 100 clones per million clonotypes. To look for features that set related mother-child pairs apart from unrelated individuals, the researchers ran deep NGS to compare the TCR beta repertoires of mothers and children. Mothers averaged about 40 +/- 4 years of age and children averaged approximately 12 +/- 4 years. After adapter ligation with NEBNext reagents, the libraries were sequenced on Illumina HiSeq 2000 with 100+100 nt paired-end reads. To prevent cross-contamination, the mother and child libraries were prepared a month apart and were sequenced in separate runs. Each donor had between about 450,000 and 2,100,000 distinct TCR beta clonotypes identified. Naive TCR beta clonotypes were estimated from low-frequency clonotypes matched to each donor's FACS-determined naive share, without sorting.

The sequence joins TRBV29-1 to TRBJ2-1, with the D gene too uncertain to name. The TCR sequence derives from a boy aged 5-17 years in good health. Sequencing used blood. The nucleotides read TGCAGCGTTCGGTACAATGAGCAGTTCTTC. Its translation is CSVRYNEQFF.